The clone carrying this T cell receptor (beta chain) occurred many times. From the PCR reads, TCRdb called clonotypes with MiXCR, one entry per CDR3 protein. This sample has about 90,000 distinct CDR3 sequences, with 45% to 55% found just once. CDR1 MNHEY and CDR2 SVGAGI come from the germline V gene. This CDR3 has 18 amino acids. V lost 5 bases, J lost 1 base, and 10 bases stayed unmatched. The sample comes from a study of CDR3 diversity in severe acne. Material for sequencing was blood. This TCR came from a male donor in good health, serving as a control. V and J are TRBV6-5 and TRBJ2-5, with TRBD2 matching 13 bases. The CDR3 sequence: CASSPAGLAGDPQETQYF. The CDR3 coding sequence is TGTGCCAGCAGTCCCGCCGGACTAGCGGGAGACCCCCAAGAGACCCAGTACTTC.